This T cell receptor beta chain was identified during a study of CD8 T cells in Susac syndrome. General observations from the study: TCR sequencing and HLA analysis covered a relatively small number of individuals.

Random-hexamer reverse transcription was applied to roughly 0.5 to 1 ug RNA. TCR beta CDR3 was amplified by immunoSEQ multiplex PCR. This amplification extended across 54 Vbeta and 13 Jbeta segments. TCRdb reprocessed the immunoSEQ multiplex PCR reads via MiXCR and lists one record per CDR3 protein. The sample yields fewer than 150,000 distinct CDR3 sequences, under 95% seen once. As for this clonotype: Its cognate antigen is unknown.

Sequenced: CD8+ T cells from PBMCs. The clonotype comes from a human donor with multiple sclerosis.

CDR3 coding DNA: TGTGCCAGCAGCTCGGGGACAGCCAGAACTTTTAACTATGGCTACACCTTC. Translated: CASSSGTARTFNYGYTF. The J gene is TRBJ1-2, the V gene TRBV7-9, with 7 bases that match TRBD1. Germline assignment: CDR1 SEHNR and CDR2 FQNEAQ (reference sequence). The V gene end was trimmed by 4 bases and the J gene end by 1 base; junction bases not matched to a gene: 12. The CDR3 is 17 residues long. Full variable domain (outside the CDR3, taken from reference TRBV7-9 and TRBJ1-2): DTGVSQNPRHKITKRGQNVTFRCDPISEHNRLYWYRQTLGQGPEFLTYFQNEAQLEKSRLLSDRFSAERPKGSFSTLEIQRTEQGDSAMYLCASSSGTARTFNYGYTFGSGTRLTVV.